These T cell receptor beta chains were read from a single sample in a study of T cell repertoires in cytomegalovirus infection. TCRdb independently ran MiXCR on the reads; one entry per CDR3 protein. This sample has 300,000 to 450,000 distinct CDR3 sequences, with roughly 20% found just once. Material: PBMCs. The receptors derive from a human donor in good health (CMV status not recorded). Some clones in this sample may be carry-over from other donors' samples. Both conserved end residues are part of each CDR3. The order of the fields is D gene, J gene, V gene, clone size, CDR3 DNA, CDR3 protein. D genes are given only for firm matches. Only some rows state a clone size, as once, few, many or a class for expanded clones.

NA	TRBJ2-3	TRBV7-8	many	TGTGCCAGCAGCTCTGAGGGGGATACGCAGTATTTT	CASSSEGDTQYF
TRBD1	TRBJ1-6	TRBV2	NA	TGTGCCAGCAGTGGAGACAGGGGTGGGAACTCACCCCTCCACTTT	CASSGDRGGNSPLHF
NA	TRBJ2-2	TRBV7-8	many	TGTGCCAGCAGCTTCGTGGATCGTCGGGCGGGAGGGGAGCTGTTTTTT	CASSFVDRRAGGELFF
NA	TRBJ1-1	TRBV12-3/TRBV12-4	few	TGTGCCAGCACCCCGTGGGGCAACACTGAAGCTTTCTTT	CASTPWGNTEAFF
NA	TRBJ2-3	TRBV10-3	NA	TGTGCCATCAAGAGCGGGTACACAGATACGCAGTATTTT	CAIKSGYTDTQYF
NA	TRBJ1-1	TRBV6-5	NA	TGTGCCAGCAGTATCGGACGGGACACTGAAGCTTTCTTT	CASSIGRDTEAFF
NA	TRBJ2-5	TRBV20-1	few	TGCAGTGCTAGAGGAGGGGAACAAGAGACCCAGTACTTC	CSARGGEQETQYF
TRBD2	TRBJ2-3	TRBV2	NA	TGTGCCAGCAGTGAAGGCGCGGGAGGTGCAGATACGCAGTATTTT	CASSEGAGGADTQYF
TRBD1	TRBJ1-2	TRBV4-3	NA	TGCGCCAGCAGCCAAGGCCTGGGACAGCCGCGGGACTACACCTTC	CASSQGLGQPRDYTF
NA	TRBJ2-3	TRBV12-3/TRBV12-4	NA	TGTGCCAGCAGGCCAGGGCAGGAGGCGGATACGCAGTATTTT	CASRPGQEADTQYF
NA	TRBJ1-1	TRBV10-3	NA	TGTGCCATCAGCAGTCTAGCGAACACTGAAGCTTTCTTT	CAISSLANTEAFF
NA	TRBJ2-5	TRBV5-1	NA	TGCGCCAGCAGCTTGGATCCGACGGAAGAGACCCAGTACTTC	CASSLDPTEETQYF
NA	TRBJ2-7	TRBV4-3	many	TGCGCCAGCAGTCAAGGGGGCGGTAGCGGGGTCCCGCGCCCCTACGAGCAGTACTTC	CASSQGGGSGVPRPYEQYF
TRBD2	TRBJ2-1	TRBV7-9	many	TGTGCCAGCAGCTCCGGGACTATCCAGTTCTTC	CASSSGTIQFF
NA	TRBJ1-5	TRBV23-1	NA	TGCGCCAGCAGTCAATCTCCCCAAAGAGCAGACAATCAGCCCCAGCATTTT	CASSQSPQRADNQPQHF
NA	TRBJ1-4	TRBV3-1	few	TGTGCCAGCAGCCCAGACTCCACCGGGACTACCGAAAAACTGTTTTTT	CASSPDSTGTTEKLFF
NA	TRBJ1-4	TRBV7-2	many	TGTGCCAGCAGTAGGGACCGCGAAAAACTGTTTTTT	CASSRDREKLFF
NA	TRBJ2-3	TRBV6-2/TRBV6-3	few	TGTGCCAGCGCTCCGGGGGATACGCAGTATTTT	CASAPGDTQYF
NA	TRBJ2-7	TRBV7-2	many	TGTGCCAGCTTGAGGGGGGGCGGGGACGAGCAGTACTTC	CASLRGGGDEQYF
NA	TRBJ1-5	TRBV7-2	many	TGTGCCAGCAGCTTAGATTCAGGACAGCCCCAGCATTTT	CASSLDSGQPQHF
NA	TRBJ2-1	TRBV12-3/TRBV12-4	NA	TGTGCCAGCAGTTCGGCCGGGGCGGAAAGCTCCTACAATGAGCAGTTCTTC	CASSSAGAESSYNEQFF
TRBD2	TRBJ2-1	TRBV7-6	many	TGTGCCAGCAGCGAGACCGGGACTAACAATGAGCAGTTCTTC	CASSETGTNNEQFF
NA	TRBJ2-5	TRBV20-1	few	TGCAGTGCTAGCCACGGTACGGAGGGAGAGACCCAGTACTTC	CSASHGTEGETQYF
TRBD1	TRBJ1-2	TRBV12-3/TRBV12-4	NA	TGTGCCAGCAGTACGACAGGGGGTGACTTTTTCTACTATGGCTACACCTTC	CASSTTGGDFFYYGYTF
TRBD2	TRBJ2-7	TRBV7-2	many	TGTGCCAGCAGCTTAGCTCGGACTAGCGGGAGTGAGCAGTACTTC	CASSLARTSGSEQYF
NA	TRBJ2-7	TRBV7-6	NA	TGTGCCAGCAGCTTATTGAACGAGCAGTACTTC	CASSLLNEQYF
NA	TRBJ2-3	TRBV6-6	many	TGTGCCAGCAGCGCTCTACGAGGGGCGGATACGCAGTATTTT	CASSALRGADTQYF
NA	TRBJ1-1	TRBV7-2	many	TGTGCCAGCAGCTCTAGATACGGGCAGGGCAGGAGCGGCACTGAAGCTTTCTTT	CASSSRYGQGRSGTEAFF
NA	TRBJ2-1	TRBV29-1	NA	TGCAGCGTTGATCGGGGAGGCAATGAGCAGTTCTTC	CSVDRGGNEQFF
TRBD1	TRBJ2-7	TRBV19	few	TGTGCCAGTAGTGCCAGGGGGAGCGAGCAGTACTTC	CASSARGSEQYF
TRBD2	TRBJ2-1	TRBV20-1	few	TGCAGTGCTACCCCGGGACTAGCGCGAGGGGATGAGCAGTTCTTC	CSATPGLARGDEQFF
NA	TRBJ1-4	TRBV27	many	TGTGCCAGCAGTTTACAGGGCCCGAATGAAAAACTGTTTTTT	CASSLQGPNEKLFF
TRBD2	TRBJ2-7	TRBV20-1	few	TGCAGTGCTAGAAGCGGGGGGCCGGCTGGCGAGCAGTACTTC	CSARSGGPAGEQYF
TRBD2	TRBJ2-3	TRBV7-2	many	TGTGCCAGCAGCTTCACTAGCGTACCCGGGGGAGCAGATACGCAGTATTTT	CASSFTSVPGGADTQYF
TRBD1	TRBJ2-7	TRBV12-3/TRBV12-4	NA	TGTGCCAGCCGAAACGGACAGGGGTACGAGCAGTACTTC	CASRNGQGYEQYF
NA	TRBJ2-5	TRBV15	NA	TGTGCCACCAGCAGCCCCCCGAGGACAGAGACCCAGTACTTC	CATSSPPRTETQYF
NA	TRBJ2-7	TRBV29-1	NA	TGCAGCGTGAGGAGGGCCGAATACGAGCAGTACTTC	CSVRRAEYEQYF
NA	TRBJ2-7	TRBV15	NA	TGTGCCACCAGCAGAGATAAGGGAAGACGGCGGGAGCAGTACTTC	CATSRDKGRRREQYF
NA	TRBJ2-3	TRBV29-1	NA	TGCAGCGTTGAAACGGGAGAGAGGGCCAATACAGATACGCAGTATTTT	CSVETGERANTDTQYF
NA	TRBJ2-3	TRBV5-4	many	TGTGCCAGCAGCTTAGGCTACACAGATACGCAGTATTTT	CASSLGYTDTQYF
NA	TRBJ2-1	TRBV12-3/TRBV12-4	few	TGTGCCAGCAGTTTAGGGGGCGCATTATTTTTGTATGAGCAGTTCTTC	CASSLGGALFLYEQFF
NA	TRBJ1-5	TRBV19	NA	TGTGCCAGTAGTATTCGGTCAGGGGTTAGCAATCAGCCCCAGCATTTT	CASSIRSGVSNQPQHF
TRBD1	TRBJ1-1	TRBV7-6	few	TGTGCCAGCAGCCAGACAGGGGCGACTGAAGCTTTCTTT	CASSQTGATEAFF
TRBD2	TRBJ2-5	TRBV6-1	few	TGTGCCAGCACAAACGGACTAGCGGGGCGGATGGAGACCCAGTACTTC	CASTNGLAGRMETQYF
NA	TRBJ1-1	TRBV5-1	NA	TGCGCCAGCAGCCCTGGGGGGACTGCGAACACTGAAGCTTTCTTT	CASSPGGTANTEAFF
NA	TRBJ1-5	TRBV29-1	NA	TGCAGCGTTGGGGAAGGGGATCAGCCCCAGCATTTT	CSVGEGDQPQHF
NA	TRBJ2-1	TRBV12-5	NA	TGTGCTAGTGGTCCCCACTGGGGCGATGAGCAGTTCTTC	CASGPHWGDEQFF
NA	TRBJ1-2	TRBV3-1	few	TGTGCCAGCAGCCAAGTCCTGGGGGAGGACTATGGCTACACCTTC	CASSQVLGEDYGYTF
NA	TRBJ1-2	TRBV18	few	TGTGCCAGCTCATCTTCCCTAGCTAACTATGGCTACACCTTC	CASSSSLANYGYTF
NA	TRBJ2-4	TRBV20-1	few	TGCAGTGCTAGAAAGCTAGAGGGTAACATTCAGTACTTC	CSARKLEGNIQYF